Listed below are T cell receptor beta chains from one sample, sequenced in a study of blood T cell repertoires in COVID-19. This table comes from immunoSEQ multiplex PCR, and its TCRdb copy is limited to in-frame clones, with some not included. There are around 57,000 clones in the sample; roughly 91% occur only once, and 7% to 9.5% lies in the top ten. Sequenced: peripheral blood. The receptor source for this set is a man aged 50 or older with active COVID-19. Both conserved end residues are part of each CDR3. Fields, in order: V gene, clone size, D gene, CDR3 length, J gene, CDR3 protein, CDR3 DNA. A D gene is named only where the DNA matches it firmly. A clone size is listed for some rows: how often the clone was seen (once, few, many), or a class if it is expanded.

V gene: TRBV18
clone size: .
D gene: .
CDR3 length: 17
J gene: TRBJ1-6
CDR3 protein: CASSQGLASSYNSPLHF
CDR3 DNA: TGTGCCAGCTCCCAGGGACTAGCGAGCTCCTATAATTCACCCCTCCACTTT

V gene: TRBV19
clone size: .
D gene: TRBD1
CDR3 length: 15
J gene: TRBJ2-1
CDR3 protein: CASTDGAGGDNEQFF
CDR3 DNA: TGTGCCAGTACCGATGGGGCAGGGGGCGACAATGAGCAGTTCTTC

V gene: TRBV27
clone size: .
D gene: .
CDR3 length: 13
J gene: TRBJ1-1
CDR3 protein: CASSLSAGRQAFF
CDR3 DNA: TGTGCCAGCAGTTTATCCGCAGGGAGGCAAGCTTTCTTT

V gene: TRBV23-1
clone size: .
D gene: .
CDR3 length: 13
J gene: TRBJ2-7
CDR3 protein: CASSSGTTYEQYF
CDR3 DNA: TGCGCCAGCAGTTCTGGGACAACCTACGAGCAGTACTTC

V gene: TRBV9
clone size: once
D gene: .
CDR3 length: 14
J gene: TRBJ1-1
CDR3 protein: CASSETTGNTEAFF
CDR3 DNA: TGTGCCAGCAGCGAAACAACGGGGAACACTGAAGCTTTCTTT

V gene: TRBV4-2
clone size: .
D gene: .
CDR3 length: 12
J gene: TRBJ2-2
CDR3 protein: CASSPREGELFF
CDR3 DNA: TGTGCCAGCAGCCCCCGAGAGGGGGAGCTGTTTTTT

V gene: TRBV5-1
clone size: .
D gene: .
CDR3 length: 15
J gene: TRBJ2-3
CDR3 protein: CASSLDGGSTDTQYF
CDR3 DNA: TGCGCCAGCAGCTTGGACGGGGGAAGCACAGATACGCAGTATTTT

V gene: TRBV27
clone size: .
D gene: .
CDR3 length: 15
J gene: TRBJ1-2
CDR3 protein: CASSPGQYSNYGYTF
CDR3 DNA: TGTGCCAGCAGCCCTGGACAGTATTCTAACTATGGCTACACCTTC

V gene: TRBV10-1
clone size: once
D gene: .
CDR3 length: 17
J gene: TRBJ1-2
CDR3 protein: CASSDICCGRRNYGYTF
CDR3 DNA: TGCGCCAGCAGTGATATCTGTTGTGGCAGGCGTAACTATGGCTACACCTTC

V gene: TRBV10-2
clone size: .
D gene: TRBD1
CDR3 length: 15
J gene: TRBJ1-1
CDR3 protein: CASSPPQGVNTEAFF
CDR3 DNA: TGCGCCAGCAGTCCCCCCCAGGGGGTGAACACTGAAGCTTTCTTT

V gene: TRBV28
clone size: .
D gene: .
CDR3 length: 12
J gene: TRBJ2-7
CDR3 protein: CASSVKPYEQYF
CDR3 DNA: TGTGCCAGCAGTGTAAAGCCATACGAGCAGTACTTC

V gene: TRBV9
clone size: .
D gene: .
CDR3 length: 13
J gene: TRBJ2-1
CDR3 protein: CASSGTSRNEQFF
CDR3 DNA: TGTGCCAGCAGCGGAACTAGTCGCAATGAGCAGTTCTTC

V gene: TRBV11-2
clone size: .
D gene: .
CDR3 length: 15
J gene: TRBJ2-5
CDR3 protein: CASSLSRVDLETQYF
CDR3 DNA: TGTGCCAGCAGCTTATCTCGGGTGGATCTAGAGACCCAGTACTTC

V gene: TRBV7-9
clone size: .
D gene: TRBD1
CDR3 length: 16
J gene: TRBJ2-6
CDR3 protein: CASSLAQGAGANVLTF
CDR3 DNA: TGTGCCAGCAGCTTAGCGCAGGGGGCTGGGGCCAACGTCCTGACTTTC

V gene: TRBV9
clone size: .
D gene: .
CDR3 length: 16
J gene: TRBJ1-6
CDR3 protein: CASSVGDSSYNSPLHF
CDR3 DNA: TGTGCCAGCAGCGTAGGAGACAGCTCCTATAATTCACCCCTCCACTTT

V gene: TRBV5-1
clone size: once
D gene: TRBD2
CDR3 length: 18
J gene: TRBJ2-5
CDR3 protein: CASSYGGTLAGGPETQYF
CDR3 DNA: TGCGCCAGCAGCTATGGGGGAACACTAGCGGGAGGGCCGGAGACCCAGTACTTC

V gene: TRBV5-6
clone size: .
D gene: .
CDR3 length: 16
J gene: TRBJ2-7
CDR3 protein: CASSSLFQGYSYEQYF
CDR3 DNA: TGTGCCAGCAGCTCCCTTTTTCAGGGTTACTCCTACGAGCAGTACTTC

V gene: TRBV18
clone size: .
D gene: .
CDR3 length: 15
J gene: TRBJ1-2
CDR3 protein: CASSPPSRVTWGYTF
CDR3 DNA: TGTGCCAGCTCACCGCCTTCCAGGGTGACATGGGGCTACACCTTC

V gene: TRBV12-3/TRBV12-4
clone size: .
D gene: .
CDR3 length: 13
J gene: TRBJ2-7
CDR3 protein: CASSSRGWNEQYF
CDR3 DNA: TGTGCCAGCAGTTCTAGGGGGTGGAACGAGCAGTACTTC

V gene: TRBV11-2
clone size: once
D gene: .
CDR3 length: 15
J gene: TRBJ2-2
CDR3 protein: CASRIGGANTGELFF
CDR3 DNA: TGTGCCAGCAGGATAGGAGGTGCGAACACCGGGGAGCTGTTTTTT

V gene: TRBV7-2
clone size: .
D gene: .
CDR3 length: 15
J gene: TRBJ2-7
CDR3 protein: CASSLGRDTPYEQYF
CDR3 DNA: TGTGCCAGCAGCTTAGGACGGGACACCCCCTACGAGCAGTACTTC

V gene: TRBV7-6
clone size: .
D gene: .
CDR3 length: 13
J gene: TRBJ2-1
CDR3 protein: CASSQTSGTGQFF
CDR3 DNA: TGTGCCAGCAGCCAAACGAGCGGGACAGGGCAGTTCTTC

V gene: TRBV4-1
clone size: once
D gene: .
CDR3 length: 15
J gene: TRBJ1-4
CDR3 protein: CASSREQGRHEKLFF
CDR3 DNA: TGCGCCAGCAGCAGAGAGCAGGGGCGCCATGAAAAACTGTTTTTT

V gene: TRBV19
clone size: .
D gene: TRBD1
CDR3 length: 15
J gene: TRBJ2-3
CDR3 protein: CASSRRDRGQDTQYF
CDR3 DNA: TGTGCCAGTAGTCGCCGGGACAGGGGGCAAGATACGCAGTATTTT

V gene: TRBV11-2
clone size: .
D gene: .
CDR3 length: 11
J gene: TRBJ1-1
CDR3 protein: CASRRGTEAFF
CDR3 DNA: TGTGCCAGCAGAAGGGGCACTGAAGCTTTCTTT

V gene: TRBV3-1/TRBV3-2
clone size: .
D gene: TRBD1
CDR3 length: 17
J gene: TRBJ1-1
CDR3 protein: CASSQVPLGQGFTEAFF
CDR3 DNA: TGTGCCAGCAGCCAAGTCCCTTTGGGACAGGGCTTCACTGAAGCTTTCTTT

V gene: TRBV5-1
clone size: .
D gene: TRBD1
CDR3 length: 14
J gene: TRBJ2-5
CDR3 protein: CASSFPGTGETQYF
CDR3 DNA: TGCGCCAGCAGCTTCCCCGGGACAGGAGAGACCCAGTACTTC

V gene: TRBV28
clone size: .
D gene: .
CDR3 length: 17
J gene: TRBJ2-1
CDR3 protein: CASSSSSGLGSFNEQFF
CDR3 DNA: TGTGCCAGCAGTAGCTCCTCGGGACTGGGAAGTTTCAATGAGCAGTTCTTC

V gene: TRBV23-1
clone size: .
D gene: TRBD1
CDR3 length: 16
J gene: TRBJ2-7
CDR3 protein: CASSQITGTGLYEQYF
CDR3 DNA: TGCGCCAGCAGTCAAATCACCGGGACAGGGTTGTACGAGCAGTACTTC

V gene: TRBV7-2
clone size: .
D gene: .
CDR3 length: 13
J gene: TRBJ2-7
CDR3 protein: CASSSSPGMEQYF
CDR3 DNA: TGTGCCAGCAGCTCTAGCCCCGGTATGGAGCAGTACTTC

V gene: TRBV7-3
clone size: .
D gene: TRBD2
CDR3 length: 15
J gene: TRBJ2-3
CDR3 protein: CASSPLAGITDTQYF
CDR3 DNA: TGTGCCAGCAGCCCTCTAGCGGGTATCACAGATACGCAGTATTTT

V gene: TRBV19
clone size: .
D gene: .
CDR3 length: 16
J gene: TRBJ2-1
CDR3 protein: CASTPLQAGSYNEQFF
CDR3 DNA: TGTGCCAGTACACCCCTCCAAGCGGGCTCCTACAATGAGCAGTTCTTC

V gene: TRBV5-1
clone size: .
D gene: TRBD1
CDR3 length: 17
J gene: TRBJ1-4
CDR3 protein: CASSRYTGAASNEKLFF
CDR3 DNA: TGCGCCAGCAGCCGCTATACAGGGGCGGCCTCGAATGAAAAACTGTTTTTT

V gene: TRBV6-4
clone size: .
D gene: TRBD1
CDR3 length: 15
J gene: TRBJ1-5
CDR3 protein: CASSVTGGDNQPQHF
CDR3 DNA: TGTGCCAGCAGTGTTACAGGGGGAGACAATCAGCCCCAGCATTTT

V gene: TRBV7-9
clone size: .
D gene: .
CDR3 length: 17
J gene: TRBJ2-2
CDR3 protein: CASSLMRQHPNTGELFF
CDR3 DNA: TGTGCCAGCAGCTTAATGAGGCAGCACCCGAACACCGGGGAGCTGTTTTTT

V gene: TRBV6-2/TRBV6-3
clone size: .
D gene: TRBD1
CDR3 length: 15
J gene: TRBJ2-7
CDR3 protein: CASSYSSLDRDEQYF
CDR3 DNA: TGTGCCAGCAGTTACAGTTCCCTGGACAGGGACGAGCAGTACTTC

V gene: TRBV3-1/TRBV3-2
clone size: .
D gene: .
CDR3 length: 12
J gene: TRBJ1-6
CDR3 protein: CASSPLAAPLHF
CDR3 DNA: TGTGCCAGCAGCCCCCTTGCAGCACCCCTCCACTTT

V gene: TRBV5-4
clone size: .
D gene: TRBD1
CDR3 length: 14
J gene: TRBJ2-2
CDR3 protein: CASSFGQGTGELFF
CDR3 DNA: TGTGCCAGCAGCTTCGGACAGGGGACCGGGGAGCTGTTTTTT

V gene: TRBV5-4
clone size: .
D gene: .
CDR3 length: 15
J gene: TRBJ1-2
CDR3 protein: CASSLVGPQQGGYTF
CDR3 DNA: TGTGCCAGCAGCTTGGTAGGGCCGCAACAGGGCGGCTACACCTTC

V gene: TRBV28
clone size: .
D gene: .
CDR3 length: 15
J gene: TRBJ1-5
CDR3 protein: CASITRTARNQPQHF
CDR3 DNA: TGTGCCAGCATCACAAGGACAGCTCGCAATCAGCCCCAGCATTTT

V gene: TRBV11-2
clone size: .
D gene: .
CDR3 length: 17
J gene: TRBJ1-4
CDR3 protein: CASSLARRIATNEKLFF
CDR3 DNA: TGTGCCAGCAGCTTAGCTAGGAGGATTGCAACTAATGAAAAACTGTTTTTT

V gene: TRBV6-2/TRBV6-3
clone size: .
D gene: .
CDR3 length: 14
J gene: TRBJ1-1
CDR3 protein: CASSLQSRNTEAFF
CDR3 DNA: TGTGCCAGCAGTCTACAGTCCCGGAACACTGAAGCTTTCTTT

V gene: TRBV2
clone size: .
D gene: TRBD1
CDR3 length: 13
J gene: TRBJ1-2
CDR3 protein: CASGGGQAYGYTF
CDR3 DNA: TGTGCCAGCGGGGGAGGACAGGCGTATGGCTACACCTTC

V gene: TRBV7-8
clone size: .
D gene: .
CDR3 length: 17
J gene: TRBJ1-4
CDR3 protein: CASSLTGISLLGEKLFF
CDR3 DNA: TGTGCCAGCAGCCTAACGGGTATAAGCTTACTCGGGGAAAAACTGTTTTTT

V gene: TRBV9
clone size: once
D gene: .
CDR3 length: 17
J gene: TRBJ2-1
CDR3 protein: CASSNPRQEISYNEQFF
CDR3 DNA: TGTGCCAGCAGCAACCCTCGACAGGAAATATCCTACAATGAGCAGTTCTTC

V gene: TRBV19
clone size: .
D gene: .
CDR3 length: 15
J gene: TRBJ2-7
CDR3 protein: CASSAPQGRPDEQYF
CDR3 DNA: TGTGCCAGTAGTGCCCCCCAGGGGCGCCCCGACGAGCAGTACTTC

V gene: TRBV19
clone size: .
D gene: .
CDR3 length: 14
J gene: TRBJ2-7
CDR3 protein: CASTPGYSSYEQYF
CDR3 DNA: TGTGCCAGTACCCCAGGATATTCCTCCTACGAGCAGTACTTC

V gene: TRBV10-3
clone size: few
D gene: TRBD1
CDR3 length: 17
J gene: TRBJ2-2
CDR3 protein: CAIPREGATAGTGELFF
CDR3 DNA: TGTGCCATCCCCAGAGAGGGGGCAACCGCAGGCACCGGGGAGCTGTTTTTT

V gene: TRBV28
clone size: .
D gene: TRBD1
CDR3 length: 14
J gene: TRBJ2-7
CDR3 protein: CASRVDRATYEQYF
CDR3 DNA: TGTGCCAGCAGAGTGGACAGGGCCACCTACGAGCAGTACTTC

V gene: TRBV5-1
clone size: few
D gene: .
CDR3 length: 15
J gene: TRBJ1-6
CDR3 protein: CASSFDISYNSPLHF
CDR3 DNA: TGCGCCAGCAGCTTCGACATTTCCTATAATTCACCCCTCCACTTT

V gene: TRBV4-2
clone size: .
D gene: TRBD1
CDR3 length: 18
J gene: TRBJ1-4
CDR3 protein: CASSQMRYRTGGREKLFF
CDR3 DNA: TGTGCCAGCAGCCAAATGCGGTACCGAACAGGGGGCAGAGAAAAACTGTTTTTT

V gene: TRBV3-1/TRBV3-2
clone size: few
D gene: .
CDR3 length: 16
J gene: TRBJ2-6
CDR3 protein: CASSQRRDSGANVLTF
CDR3 DNA: TGTGCCAGCAGCCAGCGACGGGACTCTGGGGCCAACGTCCTGACTTTC

V gene: TRBV7-9
clone size: .
D gene: .
CDR3 length: 14
J gene: TRBJ1-2
CDR3 protein: CASSLDQGNYGYTF
CDR3 DNA: TGTGCCAGCAGCTTAGATCAGGGGAACTATGGCTACACCTTC